The rows below give T cell receptor beta chains drawn from one sample of a study of shared clonotypes between healthy human individuals. The assay was immunoSEQ multiplex PCR, and TCRdb's table has in-frame clones only and misses some. The sample comprises some 2,100,000 clones, around 93% of which are singletons, and approximately 1.7% rests with the top ten. The sequenced material came from naive CD8+ T cells from PBMCs. The source is a man younger than 35 in good health. Some clones in this sample may be carry-over from other donors' samples. The CDR3 runs from the conserved cysteine through the conserved F or W. The D gene is left open where the match is weak. Only part of the rows carry a size: once, few, many, or a class if the clone is expanded.

V: TRBV7-9
D: TRBD1
J: TRBJ2-7
size: -
CDR3: CASSIRDRSYEQYF
DNA: TGTGCCAGCAGCATCCGGGACAGAAGCTACGAGCAGTACTTC

V: TRBV19
D: -
J: TRBJ2-7
size: -
CDR3: CASSVRHSDRYEQYF
DNA: TGTGCCAGTAGTGTGCGTCATAGCGACCGCTACGAGCAGTACTTC

V: TRBV27
D: -
J: TRBJ1-1
size: -
CDR3: CASSEIMNTEAFF
DNA: TGTGCCAGCAGCGAAATTATGAACACTGAAGCTTTCTTT

V: TRBV27
D: -
J: TRBJ2-7
size: -
CDR3: CASSLEAGIYEQYF
DNA: TGTGCCAGCAGTTTGGAGGCAGGGATCTACGAGCAGTACTTC

V: TRBV5-1
D: TRBD1
J: TRBJ1-3
size: -
CDR3: CASSSAQGATGNTIYF
DNA: TGCGCCAGCAGCTCGGCACAGGGGGCAACGGGAAACACCATATATTTT

V: TRBV5-1
D: -
J: TRBJ2-7
size: once
CDR3: CASSLTKVSYEQYF
DNA: TGCGCCAGCAGCTTGACGAAAGTGAGTTACGAGCAGTACTTC

V: TRBV4-1
D: -
J: TRBJ2-7
size: -
CDR3: CASSQDRRGGSYEQYF
DNA: TGCGCCAGCAGCCAAGACCGTAGGGGGGGCTCCTACGAGCAGTACTTC

V: TRBV5-4
D: TRBD2
J: TRBJ2-7
size: -
CDR3: CASRTLAGGPYEQYF
DNA: TGTGCCAGCAGGACACTAGCGGGAGGGCCCTACGAGCAGTACTTC

V: TRBV7-6
D: TRBD2
J: TRBJ2-1
size: -
CDR3: CASSSLAGGVGNEQFF
DNA: TGTGCCAGCAGCTCCCTCGCGGGAGGGGTCGGAAATGAGCAGTTCTTC

V: TRBV6-6
D: TRBD1
J: TRBJ1-2
size: -
CDR3: CASTGQGAEGYTF
DNA: TGTGCCAGCACCGGACAGGGGGCGGAGGGCTACACCTTC

V: TRBV7-9
D: -
J: TRBJ2-5
size: -
CDR3: CASSFNETQYF
DNA: TGTGCCAGCAGCTTCAACGAGACCCAGTACTTC

V: TRBV27
D: -
J: TRBJ1-1
size: few
CDR3: CASSLGATTEAFF
DNA: TGTGCCAGCAGTTTGGGGGCTACGACTGAAGCTTTCTTT

V: TRBV7-2
D: -
J: TRBJ2-3
size: -
CDR3: CASSLGRASTDTQYF
DNA: TGTGCCAGCAGCTTGGGGCGGGCTAGCACAGATACGCAGTATTTT

V: TRBV6-5
D: TRBD2
J: TRBJ2-1
size: -
CDR3: CASTTSGYNEQFF
DNA: TGTGCCAGCACGACTAGCGGTTACAATGAGCAGTTCTTC

V: TRBV28
D: -
J: TRBJ1-4
size: -
CDR3: CASSLFWGQSNEKLFF
DNA: TGTGCCAGCAGTTTATTCTGGGGACAATCTAATGAAAAACTGTTTTTT

V: TRBV19
D: -
J: TRBJ2-7
size: -
CDR3: CASSEGSIFEQYF
DNA: TGTGCCAGTAGTGAGGGGTCGATTTTCGAGCAGTACTTC

V: TRBV7-2
D: -
J: TRBJ2-2
size: -
CDR3: CASSSTNTGELFF
DNA: TGTGCCAGCAGCTCGACTAACACCGGGGAGCTGTTTTTT

V: TRBV19
D: TRBD1
J: TRBJ1-5
size: -
CDR3: CASMGDRGNQPQHF
DNA: TGTGCCAGTATGGGTGACAGGGGCAATCAGCCCCAGCATTTT

V: TRBV15
D: -
J: TRBJ2-4
size: -
CDR3: CATSRGDNKNIQYF
DNA: TGTGCCACCAGCAGAGGGGACAACAAAAACATTCAGTACTTC

V: TRBV10-1
D: TRBD2
J: TRBJ2-1
size: -
CDR3: CASSLAGGLDEQFF
DNA: TGCGCCAGCAGTCTAGCGGGAGGGCTGGATGAGCAGTTCTTC

V: TRBV5-8
D: TRBD1
J: TRBJ2-7
size: -
CDR3: CASSLKRTGGFASYEQYF
DNA: TGTGCCAGCAGCCTAAAACGGACAGGGGGCTTTGCCTCCTACGAGCAGTACTTC

V: TRBV4-1
D: -
J: TRBJ1-4
size: -
CDR3: CASSQVGGEGNEKLFF
DNA: TGCGCCAGCAGCCAAGTGGGAGGGGAGGGAAATGAAAAACTGTTTTTT

V: TRBV27
D: TRBD1
J: TRBJ2-7
size: -
CDR3: CASSLSNPGQGTYEQYF
DNA: TGTGCCAGCAGTTTATCGAACCCGGGACAGGGTACCTACGAGCAGTACTTC

V: TRBV5-4
D: -
J: TRBJ2-7
size: -
CDR3: CASRLDGSYEQYF
DNA: TGTGCCAGCAGGCTGGACGGCTCCTACGAGCAGTACTTC

V: TRBV7-9
D: -
J: TRBJ2-7
size: -
CDR3: CAGGGWLGYEQYF
DNA: TGTGCCGGAGGGGGCTGGTTGGGCTACGAGCAGTACTTC

V: TRBV19
D: -
J: TRBJ1-5
size: few
CDR3: CASGPRGLQPQHF
DNA: TGTGCCAGTGGTCCTCGGGGGCTTCAGCCCCAGCATTTT

V: TRBV9
D: -
J: TRBJ2-7
size: -
CDR3: CASSVGRLGTAYEQYF
DNA: TGTGCCAGCAGCGTAGGCCGACTAGGAACCGCCTACGAGCAGTACTTC

V: TRBV30
D: -
J: TRBJ2-7
size: -
CDR3: CAWTRGDYEQYF
DNA: TGTGCCTGGACAAGGGGGGACTACGAGCAGTACTTC

V: TRBV30
D: -
J: TRBJ2-6
size: once
CDR3: CAWTGESGANVLTF
DNA: TGTGCCTGGACGGGGGAATCTGGGGCCAACGTCCTGACTTTC

V: TRBV7-9
D: -
J: TRBJ1-2
size: -
CDR3: CASSSSRDTLYTF
DNA: TGTGCCAGCAGCTCCTCCCGGGACACCTTATACACCTTC

V: TRBV15
D: -
J: TRBJ2-7
size: -
CDR3: CATSREQYYEQYF
DNA: TGTGCCACCAGCAGAGAGCAATACTACGAGCAGTACTTC

V: TRBV27
D: -
J: TRBJ2-3
size: -
CDR3: CASSSVLEADTQYF
DNA: TGTGCCAGCAGTTCGGTCCTAGAGGCAGATACGCAGTATTTT

V: TRBV10-1
D: TRBD2
J: TRBJ2-7
size: -
CDR3: CASSGGSGRIHEQYF
DNA: TGCGCCAGCAGTGGAGGTAGCGGGAGAATCCACGAGCAGTACTTC

V: TRBV7-9
D: -
J: TRBJ2-3
size: -
CDR3: CASSYLLVLTPSSTDTQYF
DNA: TGTGCCAGCAGCTATTTACTTGTCCTGACACCTTCTAGCACAGATACGCAGTATTTT

V: TRBV29-1
D: TRBD2
J: TRBJ2-1
size: -
CDR3: CSHQGGLASYNEQFF
DNA: TGCAGCCACCAAGGGGGACTAGCTTCCTACAATGAGCAGTTCTTC

V: TRBV5-1
D: -
J: TRBJ2-3
size: -
CDR3: CASNGGNTQYF
DNA: TGCGCCAGCAATGGCGGGAATACGCAGTATTTT

V: TRBV27
D: -
J: TRBJ2-7
size: -
CDR3: CASSFYGTGAEQYF
DNA: TGTGCCAGCAGTTTTTATGGGACGGGGGCCGAGCAGTACTTC

V: TRBV7-6
D: -
J: TRBJ2-6
size: -
CDR3: CASSLLGGSGANVLTF
DNA: TGTGCCAGCAGCTTACTAGGGGGCTCTGGGGCCAACGTCCTGACTTTC